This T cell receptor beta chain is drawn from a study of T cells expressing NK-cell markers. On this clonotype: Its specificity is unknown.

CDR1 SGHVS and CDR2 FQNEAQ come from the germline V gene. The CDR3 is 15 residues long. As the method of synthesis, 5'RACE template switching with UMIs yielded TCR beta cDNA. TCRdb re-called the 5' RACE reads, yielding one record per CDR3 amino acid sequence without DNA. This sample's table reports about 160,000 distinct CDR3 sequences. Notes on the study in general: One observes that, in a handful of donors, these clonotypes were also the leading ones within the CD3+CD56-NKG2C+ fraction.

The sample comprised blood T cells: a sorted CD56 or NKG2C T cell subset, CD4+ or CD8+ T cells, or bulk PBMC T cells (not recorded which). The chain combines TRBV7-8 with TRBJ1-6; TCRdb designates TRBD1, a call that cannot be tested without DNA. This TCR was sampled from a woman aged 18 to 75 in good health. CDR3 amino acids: CASSLGPRTGSPLHF. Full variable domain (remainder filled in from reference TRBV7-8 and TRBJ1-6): GAGVSQSPRYKVAKRGQDVALRCDPISGHVSLFWYQQALGQGPEFLTYFQNEAQLDKSGLPSDRFFAERPEGSVSTLKIQRTQQEDSAVYLCASSLGPRTGSPLHFGNGTRLTVT.